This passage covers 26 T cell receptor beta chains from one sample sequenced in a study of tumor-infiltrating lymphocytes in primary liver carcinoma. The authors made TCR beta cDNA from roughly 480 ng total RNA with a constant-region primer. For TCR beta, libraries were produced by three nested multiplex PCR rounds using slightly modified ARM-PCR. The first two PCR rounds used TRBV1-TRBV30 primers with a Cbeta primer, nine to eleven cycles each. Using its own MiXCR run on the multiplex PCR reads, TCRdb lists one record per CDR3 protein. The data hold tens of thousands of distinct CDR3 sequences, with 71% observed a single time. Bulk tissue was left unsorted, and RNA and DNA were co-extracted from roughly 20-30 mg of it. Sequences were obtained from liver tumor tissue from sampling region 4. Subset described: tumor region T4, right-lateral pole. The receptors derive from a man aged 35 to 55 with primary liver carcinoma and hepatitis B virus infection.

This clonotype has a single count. DNA of the CDR3: TGCGCTATCAGCACCCGGACAGGGGGCTCCTACGAGCAGTACTTC. Its translation: CAISTRTGGSYEQYF. This chain links TRBV4-1 with TRBJ2-7, with TRBD1 matching 10 bases. The CDR3 runs to 15 residues. Germline V CDR1 and CDR2: MGHRA, YSYEKL.

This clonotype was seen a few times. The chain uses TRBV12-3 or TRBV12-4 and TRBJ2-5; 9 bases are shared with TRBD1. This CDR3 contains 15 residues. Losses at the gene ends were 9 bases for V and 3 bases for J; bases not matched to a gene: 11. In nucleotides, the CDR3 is TGTGCCAGTAGCCCCTGGACAGGGGTCGAAGAGACCCAGTACTTC. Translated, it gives CASSPWTGVEETQYF.

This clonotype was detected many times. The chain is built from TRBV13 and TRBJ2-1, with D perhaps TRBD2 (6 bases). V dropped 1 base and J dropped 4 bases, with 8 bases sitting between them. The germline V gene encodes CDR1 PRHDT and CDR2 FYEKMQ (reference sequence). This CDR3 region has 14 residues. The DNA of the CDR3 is TGTGCCAGCAGCTTAGCGGGGGAGTACAATGAGCAGTTCTTC. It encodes CASSLAGEYNEQFF.

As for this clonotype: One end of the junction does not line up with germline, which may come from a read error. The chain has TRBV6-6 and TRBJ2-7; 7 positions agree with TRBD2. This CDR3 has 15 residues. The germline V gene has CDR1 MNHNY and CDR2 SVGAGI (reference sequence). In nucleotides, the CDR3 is TGTGCCAGTTGTTCTAGCCGGGAGGTCTCCTACGAGCCGTACTTC. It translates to CASCSSREVSYEPYF.

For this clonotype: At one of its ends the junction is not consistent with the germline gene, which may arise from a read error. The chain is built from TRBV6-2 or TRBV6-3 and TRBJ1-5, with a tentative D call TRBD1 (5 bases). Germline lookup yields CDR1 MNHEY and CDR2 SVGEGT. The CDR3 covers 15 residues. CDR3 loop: CASTLDSYSDQPQRF. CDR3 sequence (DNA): TGTGCCAGCACCCTCGACAGTTATAGCGATCAGCCTCAGCGTTTT.

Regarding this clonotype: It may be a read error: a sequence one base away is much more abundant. CDR3 nucleotide sequence: TGTGCCAGCGGTCTTGGGGGGCGCAGGGCTGAAGCTTTCTTT. Translation: CASGLGGRRAEAFF. This chain connects TRBV12-3 or TRBV12-4 to TRBJ1-1; possible D gene TRBD1, 6 bases. The CDR3 loop spans 14 amino acids. The ends were cut back, 8 bases at V and 6 bases at J, with 19 bases in the middle.

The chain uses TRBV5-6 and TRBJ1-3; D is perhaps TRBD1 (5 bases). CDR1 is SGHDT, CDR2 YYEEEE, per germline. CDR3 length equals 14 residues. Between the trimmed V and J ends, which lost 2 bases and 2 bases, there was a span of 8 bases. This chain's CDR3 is CASSFWGAGNTIYF. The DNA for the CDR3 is TGTGCCAGCAGCTTCTGGGGCGCTGGAAACACCATATATTTT.

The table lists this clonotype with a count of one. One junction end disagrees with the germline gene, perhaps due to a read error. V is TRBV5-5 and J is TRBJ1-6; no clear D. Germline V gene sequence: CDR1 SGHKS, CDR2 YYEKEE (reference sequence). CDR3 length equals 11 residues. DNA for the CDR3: TGTGCCAGCGGCCATAATTCACCCCACCACTTT. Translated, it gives CASGHNSPHHF.

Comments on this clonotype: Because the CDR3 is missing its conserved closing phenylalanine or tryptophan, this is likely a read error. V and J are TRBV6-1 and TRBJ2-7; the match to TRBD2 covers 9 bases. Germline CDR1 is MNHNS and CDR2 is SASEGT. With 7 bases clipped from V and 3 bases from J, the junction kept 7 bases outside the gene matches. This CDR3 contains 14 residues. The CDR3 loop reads CASNAGLACYEQYL. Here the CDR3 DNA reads TGTGCCAGCAACGCAGGACTAGCGTGCTACGAGCAGTACCTC.

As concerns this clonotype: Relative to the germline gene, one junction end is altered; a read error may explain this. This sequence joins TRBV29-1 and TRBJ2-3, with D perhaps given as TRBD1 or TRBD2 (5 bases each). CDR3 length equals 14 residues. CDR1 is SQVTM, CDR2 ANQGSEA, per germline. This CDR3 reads CSFGAEGRTDAQYF. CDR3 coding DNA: TGCAGCTTTGGAGCAGAGGGGCGCACAGATGCGCAGTATTTT.

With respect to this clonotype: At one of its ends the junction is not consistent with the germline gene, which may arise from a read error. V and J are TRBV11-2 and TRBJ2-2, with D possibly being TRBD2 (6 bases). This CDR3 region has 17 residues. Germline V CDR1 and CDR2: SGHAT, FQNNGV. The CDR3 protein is CASSLALGGANTGEMFF. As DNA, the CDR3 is TGTGCCAGCAGTTTAGCATTAGGAGGGGCAAACACTGGGGAGATGTTTTTT.

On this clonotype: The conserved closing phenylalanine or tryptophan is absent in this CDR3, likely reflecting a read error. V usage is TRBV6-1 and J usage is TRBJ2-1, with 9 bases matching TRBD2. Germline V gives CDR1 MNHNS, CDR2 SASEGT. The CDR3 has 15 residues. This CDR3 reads CASNEEAGGYNEQFV. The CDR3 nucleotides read TGTGCCAGCAATGAAGAAGCGGGAGGATACAATGAGCAGTTCGTC.

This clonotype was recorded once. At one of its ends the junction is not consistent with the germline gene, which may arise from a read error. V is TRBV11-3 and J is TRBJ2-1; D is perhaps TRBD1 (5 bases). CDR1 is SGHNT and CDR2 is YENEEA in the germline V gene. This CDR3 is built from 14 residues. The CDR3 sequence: CARSLGVSNNEQLF. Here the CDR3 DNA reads TGTGCCCGCAGCTTAGGGGTCAGTAACAATGAGCAGCTCTTC.

The CDR3 nucleotides read TGTGCCAGTAACTTGACCCCACCTAGTGGGAAAGAGACCCAGTACTTC. As protein: CASNLTPPSGKETQYF. The rearrangement uses TRBV11-1 and TRBJ2-5; D remains unclear. The length of the CDR3 is 16 residues. Germline CDR1 and CDR2: SGHAT and FQDESV (reference sequence). The V and J ends lost 9 bases and 3 bases respectively, with 23 bases between them. Using reference TRBV11-1 and TRBJ2-5 for the parts outside the CDR3, the full variable domain is EAEVAQSPRYKITEKSQAVAFWCDPISGHATLYWYRQILGQGPELLVQFQDESVVDDSQLPKDRFSAERLKGVDSTLKIQPAELGDSAMYLCASNLTPPSGKETQYFGPGTRLLVL.

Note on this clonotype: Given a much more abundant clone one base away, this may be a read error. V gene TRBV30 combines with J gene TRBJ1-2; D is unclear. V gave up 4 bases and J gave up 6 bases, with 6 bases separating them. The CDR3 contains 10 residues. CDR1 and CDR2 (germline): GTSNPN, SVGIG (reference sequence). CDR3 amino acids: CAWKPDGYTF. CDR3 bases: TGTGCCTGGAAACCGGATGGCTACACCTTC. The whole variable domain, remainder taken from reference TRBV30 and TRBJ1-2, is SQTIHQWPATLVQPVGSPLSLECTVEGTSNPNLYWYRQAAGRGLQLLFYSVGIGQISSEVPQNLSASRPQDRQFILSSKKLLLSDSGFYLCAWKPDGYTFGSGTRLTVV.

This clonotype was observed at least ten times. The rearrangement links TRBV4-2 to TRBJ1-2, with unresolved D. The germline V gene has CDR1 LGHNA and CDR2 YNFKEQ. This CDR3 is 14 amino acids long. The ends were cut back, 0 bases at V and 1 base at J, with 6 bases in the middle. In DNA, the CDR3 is TGTGCCAGCAGCCAAGATCTGGTTAACTATGGCTACACCTTC. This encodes CASSQDLVNYGYTF.

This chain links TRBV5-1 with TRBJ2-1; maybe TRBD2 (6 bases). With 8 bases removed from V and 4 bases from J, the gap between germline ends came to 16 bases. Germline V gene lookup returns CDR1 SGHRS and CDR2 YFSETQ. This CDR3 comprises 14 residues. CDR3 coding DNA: TGCGCCAGGTGCGACGGACTAATTTACAATGAGCAGTTCTTC. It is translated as CARCDGLIYNEQFF.

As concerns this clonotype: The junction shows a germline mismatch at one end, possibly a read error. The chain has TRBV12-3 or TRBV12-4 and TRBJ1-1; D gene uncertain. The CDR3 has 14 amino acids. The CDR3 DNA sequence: TGTGCCAACAGTTTATGGGAAAGGAACACTGAAGCTTTCTTT. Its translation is CANSLWERNTEAFF.

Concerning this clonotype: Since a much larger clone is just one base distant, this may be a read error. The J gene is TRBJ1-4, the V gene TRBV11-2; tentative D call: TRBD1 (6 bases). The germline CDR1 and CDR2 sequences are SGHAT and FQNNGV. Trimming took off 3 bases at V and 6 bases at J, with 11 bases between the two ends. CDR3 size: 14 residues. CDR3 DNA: TGTGCCAGCAGCTTTGGGGGCCCCCATGAAAAACTGTTTTTT. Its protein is CASSFGGPHEKLFF.

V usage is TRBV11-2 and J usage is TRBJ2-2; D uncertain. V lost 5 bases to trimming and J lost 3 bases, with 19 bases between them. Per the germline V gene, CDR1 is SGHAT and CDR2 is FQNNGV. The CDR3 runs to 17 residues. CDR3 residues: CASSISLGRADTGELFF. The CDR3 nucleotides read TGTGCCAGCAGCATATCGTTAGGAAGGGCGGACACCGGGGAGCTGTTTTTT. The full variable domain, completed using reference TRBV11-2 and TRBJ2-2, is EAGVAQSPRYKIIEKRQSVAFWCNPISGHATLYWYQQILGQGPKLLIQFQNNGVVDDSQLPKDRFSAERLKGVDSTLKIQPAKLEDSAVYLCASSISLGRADTGELFFGEGSRLTVL.

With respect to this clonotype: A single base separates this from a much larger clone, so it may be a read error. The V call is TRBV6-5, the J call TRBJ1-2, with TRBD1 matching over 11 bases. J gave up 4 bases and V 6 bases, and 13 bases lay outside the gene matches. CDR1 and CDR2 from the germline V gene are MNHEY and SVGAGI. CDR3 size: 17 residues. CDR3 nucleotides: TGTGCCAGCAGGGGGGGACAGGGGGATCGATTCGGCTATGGCTACACCTTC. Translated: CASRGGQGDRFGYGYTF.

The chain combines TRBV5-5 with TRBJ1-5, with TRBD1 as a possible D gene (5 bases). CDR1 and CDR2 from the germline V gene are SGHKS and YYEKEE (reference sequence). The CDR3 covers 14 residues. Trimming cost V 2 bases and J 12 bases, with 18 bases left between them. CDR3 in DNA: TGTGCCAGCAGCTTATGGGGGTACAATCAACACCAGCATTTT. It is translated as CASSLWGYNQHQHF. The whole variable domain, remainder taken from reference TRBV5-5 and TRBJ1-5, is DAGVTQSPTHLIKTRGQQVTLRCSPISGHKSVSWYQQVLGQGPQFIFQYYEKEERGRGNFPDRFSARQFPNYSSELNVNALLLGDSALYLCASSLWGYNQHQHFGDGTRLSIL.

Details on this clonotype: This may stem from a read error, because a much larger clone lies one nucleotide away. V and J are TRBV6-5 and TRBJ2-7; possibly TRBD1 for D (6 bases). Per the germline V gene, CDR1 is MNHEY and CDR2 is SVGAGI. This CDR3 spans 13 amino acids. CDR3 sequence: CASRGAGEYEQHF. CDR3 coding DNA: TGTGCCAGCAGGGGGGCAGGCGAGTACGAGCAGCACTTC.

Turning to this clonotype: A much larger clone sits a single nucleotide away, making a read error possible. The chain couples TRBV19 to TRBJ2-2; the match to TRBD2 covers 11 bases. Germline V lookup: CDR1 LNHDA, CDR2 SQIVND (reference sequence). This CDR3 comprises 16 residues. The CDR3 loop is CGSRGGLAAVTGELFF. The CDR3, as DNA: TGTGGCAGTAGGGGGGGACTAGCGGCCGTTACCGGGGAGCTGTTTTTT.

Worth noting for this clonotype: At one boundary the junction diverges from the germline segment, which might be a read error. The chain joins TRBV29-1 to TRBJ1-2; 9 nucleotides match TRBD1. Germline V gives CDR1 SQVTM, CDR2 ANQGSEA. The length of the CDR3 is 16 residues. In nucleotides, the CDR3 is TGCAGCGTTGAGAAAGGTCAGGGGGACAGGGACTATGGCTACGCCTTC. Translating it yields CSVEKGQGDRDYGYAF.

CDR3 sequence: CASSYSPAGIYNEQFF. The CDR3, as DNA: TGTGCCAGCAGTTACTCACCAGCGGGAATCTACAATGAGCAGTTCTTC. The V and J genes are TRBV6-2 or TRBV6-3 and TRBJ2-1; 7 nucleotides line up with TRBD2. The ends lost 0 bases at V and 3 bases at J; junction bases unmatched: 5. CDR3 size: 16 residues. CDR1 is MNHEY, CDR2 SVGEGT, per germline.